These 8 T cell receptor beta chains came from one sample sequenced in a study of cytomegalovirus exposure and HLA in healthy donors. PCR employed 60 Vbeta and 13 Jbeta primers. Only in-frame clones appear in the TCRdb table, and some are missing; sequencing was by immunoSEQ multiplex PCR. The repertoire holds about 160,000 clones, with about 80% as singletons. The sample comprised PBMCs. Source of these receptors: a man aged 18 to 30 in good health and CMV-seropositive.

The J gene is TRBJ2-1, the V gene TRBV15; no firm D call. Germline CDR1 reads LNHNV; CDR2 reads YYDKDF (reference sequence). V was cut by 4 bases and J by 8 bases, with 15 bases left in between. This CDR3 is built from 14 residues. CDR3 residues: CATSKLDSADEQFF. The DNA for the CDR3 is TGTGCCACCAGCAAGCTAGATTCGGCCGATGAGCAGTTCTTC.

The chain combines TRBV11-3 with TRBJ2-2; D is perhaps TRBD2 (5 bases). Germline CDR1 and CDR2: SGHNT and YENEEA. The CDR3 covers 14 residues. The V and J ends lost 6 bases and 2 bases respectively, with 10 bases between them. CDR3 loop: CASRSDFNTGELFF. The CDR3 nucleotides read TGTGCCAGCAGGTCGGACTTTAACACCGGGGAGCTGTTTTTT.

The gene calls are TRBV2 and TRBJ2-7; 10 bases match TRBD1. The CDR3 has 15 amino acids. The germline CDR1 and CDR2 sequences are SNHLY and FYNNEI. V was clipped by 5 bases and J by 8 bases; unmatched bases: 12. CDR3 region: CASSPRTGGIKQQYF. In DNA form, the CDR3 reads TGTGCCAGCAGTCCAAGGACAGGGGGTATTAAGCAGCAGTACTTC.

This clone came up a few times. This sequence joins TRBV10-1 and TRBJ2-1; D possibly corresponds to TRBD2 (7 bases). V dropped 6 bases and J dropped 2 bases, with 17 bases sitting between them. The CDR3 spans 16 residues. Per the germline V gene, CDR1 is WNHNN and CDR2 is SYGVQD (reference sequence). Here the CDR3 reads CASSGAGASTYNEQFF. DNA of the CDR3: TGCGCCAGCAGCGGGGCGGGGGCCAGCACCTACAATGAGCAGTTCTTC.

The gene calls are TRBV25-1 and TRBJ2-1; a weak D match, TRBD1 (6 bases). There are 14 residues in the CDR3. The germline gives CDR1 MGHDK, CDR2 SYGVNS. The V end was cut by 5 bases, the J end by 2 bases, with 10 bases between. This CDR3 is CASSTQGTYNEQFF. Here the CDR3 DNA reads TGTGCCAGCAGTACACAGGGAACCTACAATGAGCAGTTCTTC.

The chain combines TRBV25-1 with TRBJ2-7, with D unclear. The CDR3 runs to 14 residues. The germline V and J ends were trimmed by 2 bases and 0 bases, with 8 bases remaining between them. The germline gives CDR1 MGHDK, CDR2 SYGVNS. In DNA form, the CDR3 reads TGTGCCAGCAGTGAACTGGGCAGCTCCTACGAGCAGTACTTC. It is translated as CASSELGSSYEQYF.

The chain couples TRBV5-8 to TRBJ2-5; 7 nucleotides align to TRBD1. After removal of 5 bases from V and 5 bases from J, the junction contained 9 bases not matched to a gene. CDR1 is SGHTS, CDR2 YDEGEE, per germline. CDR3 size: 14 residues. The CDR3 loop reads CASRRGQAQETQYF. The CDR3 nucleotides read TGTGCCAGCAGACGAGGACAGGCCCAGGAGACCCAGTACTTC.

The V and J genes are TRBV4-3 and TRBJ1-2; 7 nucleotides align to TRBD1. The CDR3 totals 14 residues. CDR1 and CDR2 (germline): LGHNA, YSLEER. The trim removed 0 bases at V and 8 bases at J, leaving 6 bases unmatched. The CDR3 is CASSQEPRTGGYTF. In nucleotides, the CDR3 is TGCGCCAGCAGCCAAGAACCCCGGACAGGAGGCTACACCTTC.